This T cell receptor (beta chain) was observed in a study of Graves' ophthalmopathy and Graves' hyperthyroidism. This clonotype was seen many times. Researchers took RNA transcripts and amplified TCR beta CDR3 regions from them. The first round was an RT-PCR with HTBI primers, and the second round was a multiplex PCR. TCRdb re-derived calls from the multiplex PCR reads in MiXCR, one entry per CDR3 protein. The repertoire includes some 350,000 distinct CDR3 sequences, about 17% of them detected once, and around 2.4% sits in the top ten. The germline gives CDR1 LGHNA, CDR2 YNFKEQ. This CDR3 contains 16 residues. Trimming at V came to 2 bases and at J to 5 bases, leaving 11 bases not matched to a gene.

V gene TRBV4-2 combines with J gene TRBJ2-7; 8 positions agree with TRBD1. The receptor was derived from an adult woman with stable Graves' hyperthyroidism. Sequencing input: peripheral blood. This CDR3 reads CASSQSIRTGKHEQYF. The CDR3 DNA reads TGTGCCAGCAGCCAATCTATCCGGACAGGGAAACACGAGCAGTACTTC.